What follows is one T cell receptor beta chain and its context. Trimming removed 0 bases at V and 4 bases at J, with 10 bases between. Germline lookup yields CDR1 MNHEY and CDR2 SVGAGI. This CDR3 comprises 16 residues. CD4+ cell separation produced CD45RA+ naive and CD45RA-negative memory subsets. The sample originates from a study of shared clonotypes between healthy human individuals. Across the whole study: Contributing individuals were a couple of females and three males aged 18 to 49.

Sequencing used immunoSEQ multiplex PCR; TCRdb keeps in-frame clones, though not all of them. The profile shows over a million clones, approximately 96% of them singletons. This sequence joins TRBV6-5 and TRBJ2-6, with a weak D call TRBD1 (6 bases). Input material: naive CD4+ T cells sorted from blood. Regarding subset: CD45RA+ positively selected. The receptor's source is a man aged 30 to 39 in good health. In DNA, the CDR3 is TGTGCCAGCAGTTACTCCGCCGGGACAGGGGCCAACGTCCTGACTTTC. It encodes CASSYSAGTGANVLTF.